Shown below are 9 T cell receptor beta chains from a single sample sequenced in a study of cytomegalovirus exposure and HLA in healthy donors. PCR employed 60 Vbeta and 13 Jbeta primers. The table came from immunoSEQ multiplex PCR; TCRdb's copy has only in-frame clones and leaves some out. Among about 140,000 clones listed, 80% were seen once. Material: PBMCs. The receptor set was obtained from a male donor in good health and CMV-seropositive.

J is TRBJ2-1 and V is TRBV5-1; TRBD1 matches 7 bases. There are 14 residues in the CDR3. Germline CDR1 SGHRS, CDR2 YFSETQ. J gave up 1 base and V 3 bases, and 1 base lay outside the gene matches. CDR3 region: CASSSGQSYNEQFF. CDR3 nucleotides: TGCGCCAGCAGCTCGGGACAGTCCTACAATGAGCAGTTCTTC. Drawing the rest from reference TRBV5-1 and TRBJ2-1, the complete variable domain is KAGVTQTPRYLIKTRGQQVTLSCSPISGHRSVSWYQQTPGQGLQFLFEYFSETQRNKGNFPGRFSGRQFSNSRSEMNVSTLELGDSALYLCASSSGQSYNEQFFGPGTRLTVL.

This clone was detected once. In the same sample, other DNA sequences code for this CDR3. The chain recombines TRBV19 with TRBJ2-3; a possible D gene is TRBD2 (5 bases). Germline V CDR1 and CDR2: LNHDA, SQIVND (reference sequence). V shed 1 base and J shed 0 bases, with 5 bases lying between them. The CDR3 contains 14 residues. The CDR3 DNA is TGTGCCAGTAGTATAGGGACTAGCACAGATACGCAGTATTTT. Translated: CASSIGTSTDTQYF.

The chain has TRBV5-1 and TRBJ2-5, with D possibly being TRBD1 (6 bases). The CDR3 consists of 14 residues. CDR1 SGHRS and CDR2 YFSETQ come from the germline V gene. The V end was cut by 4 bases, the J end by 3 bases, with 13 bases between. The CDR3 DNA is TGCGCCAGCAGCCCCGGGACACTCGAAGAGACCCAGTACTTC. This sequence encodes CASSPGTLEETQYF. Using reference TRBV5-1 and TRBJ2-5 for the parts outside the CDR3, the full variable domain is KAGVTQTPRYLIKTRGQQVTLSCSPISGHRSVSWYQQTPGQGLQFLFEYFSETQRNKGNFPGRFSGRQFSNSRSEMNVSTLELGDSALYLCASSPGTLEETQYFGPGTRLLVL.

The chain carries TRBV5-4 and TRBJ1-1; TRBD1 matches at 7 bases. The CDR3 is 15 residues long. V trimming: 2 bases; J trimming: 0 bases; junction bases outside the gene matches: 4. CDR1 is SGHNT, CDR2 YYREEE, per germline (reference sequence). In DNA form, the CDR3 reads TGTGCCAGCAGCTTCGGACAGGAATTGAACACTGAAGCTTTCTTT. Translation: CASSFGQELNTEAFF.

The chain is built from TRBV9 and TRBJ2-1; TRBD1 aligns across 8 bases. The CDR3 contains 15 residues. Germline V gives CDR1 SGDLS, CDR2 YYNGEE. Losses at the gene ends were 0 bases for V and 7 bases for J; bases not matched to a gene: 6. The CDR3 reads CASSVGAGGANEQFF. CDR3 bases: TGTGCCAGCAGCGTAGGGGCAGGGGGCGCGAATGAGCAGTTCTTC.

The chain employs TRBV27 and TRBJ2-5; D perhaps matches TRBD2 (6 bases). The CDR3 has 15 amino acids. Germline CDR1 MNHEY, CDR2 SMNVEV (reference sequence). V lost 6 bases to trimming and J lost 2 bases, with 16 bases between them. CDR3 sequence (DNA): TGTGCCAGCAGAAAACGGGACTCGCAACAAGAGACCCAGTACTTC. It is translated as CASRKRDSQQETQYF.

This sequence joins TRBV2 and TRBJ1-6; D gene unclear. Looked up from germline, CDR1 is SNHLY and CDR2 is FYNNEI. The CDR3 covers 14 residues. Trimming pared 8 bases from V and 10 bases from J, leaving 18 bases between. This CDR3 reads CASAPGVRESPLHF. The CDR3 bases are TGTGCCAGCGCCCCGGGAGTTAGAGAGTCACCCCTCCACTTT. Based on the CDR3 plus reference TRBV2 and TRBJ1-6, the full variable domain is EPEVTQTPSHQVTQMGQEVILRCVPISNHLYFYWYRQILGQKVEFLVSFYNNEISEKSEIFDDQFSVERPDGSNFTLKIRSTKLEDSAMYFCASAPGVRESPLHFGNGTRLTVT.

The chain uses TRBV18 and TRBJ2-3; 8 positions match TRBD2. This CDR3 region has 16 residues. J gave up 0 bases and V 6 bases, and 8 bases lay outside the gene matches. From germline, CDR1 is KGHSH and CDR2 LQKENI. CDR3 residues: CASSPVAGSSTDTQYF. The CDR3 region has the DNA TGTGCCAGCTCCCCAGTAGCGGGGTCTAGCACAGATACGCAGTATTTT. Filled out from reference TRBV18 and TRBJ2-3, the complete variable domain reads NAGVMQNPRHLVRRRGQEARLRCSPMKGHSHVYWYRQLPEEGLKFMVYLQKENIIDESGMPKERFSAEFPKEGPSILRIQQVVRGDSAAYFCASSPVAGSSTDTQYFGPGTRLTVL.

On this clone: Relative to the germline gene, one junction end is altered; a read error may explain this. CDR3 DNA sequence: TGTGCCAGCAGCTTAGTTGGGCTAGCGGGGGGAACCGGGGAGCTGGTTTTT. Its translation: CASSLVGLAGGTGELVF. The chain couples TRBV7-2 to TRBJ2-2; 11 nucleotides line up with TRBD2. The CDR3 has 17 residues. Germline CDR1 reads SGHTA; CDR2 reads FQGNSA.